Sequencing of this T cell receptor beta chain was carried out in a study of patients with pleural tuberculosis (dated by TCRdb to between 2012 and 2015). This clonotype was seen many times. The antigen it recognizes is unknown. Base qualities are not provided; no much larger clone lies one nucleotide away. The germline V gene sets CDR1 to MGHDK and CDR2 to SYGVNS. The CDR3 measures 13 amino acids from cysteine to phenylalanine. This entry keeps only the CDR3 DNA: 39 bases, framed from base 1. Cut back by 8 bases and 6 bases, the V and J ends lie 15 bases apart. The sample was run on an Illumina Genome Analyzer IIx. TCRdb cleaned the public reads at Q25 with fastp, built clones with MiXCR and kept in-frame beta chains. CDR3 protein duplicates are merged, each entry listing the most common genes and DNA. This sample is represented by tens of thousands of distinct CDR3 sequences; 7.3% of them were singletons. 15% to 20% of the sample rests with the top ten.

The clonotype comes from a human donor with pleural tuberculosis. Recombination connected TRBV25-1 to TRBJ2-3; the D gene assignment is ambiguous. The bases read TGTGCCAGCGCAATATCGGCGGCGGATACGCAGTATTTT. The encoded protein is CASAISAADTQYF.